The present TCR beta chain was sequenced within a study of Ad26.COV2.S vaccination and SARS-CoV-2 variants. The CDR3 has 16 residues. Trimming took off 8 bases at V and 5 bases at J, with 21 bases between the two ends. Germline CDR1 reads KGHSH; CDR2 reads LQKENI. Using immunoSEQ multiplex PCR, the repertoire was profiled, and TCRdb retains in-frame clones only, with some absent. This table holds some 460,000 clones, about nine tenths found once. Treatment described: some 19 received Ad26.COV2.S at low or high dose, single or two shots; 5 received placebo; per-sample allocation not given. Day 63 after the first vaccine or placebo injection was the time point for sampling.

This receptor was identified in a person aged 18-60 years who received the Ad26.COV2.S COVID-19 vaccine or a placebo. The specimen comprised peripheral blood, sampled in a trial of Ad26.COV2.S vaccine versus placebo. The V and J genes are TRBV18 and TRBJ2-2; D perhaps matches TRBD1 (6 bases). This CDR3 is CASPSVGPQGTGELFF. CDR3 sequence (DNA): TGTGCCAGCCCCTCTGTAGGGCCACAGGGAACCGGGGAGCTGTTTTTT.